Listed below are T cell receptor beta chains from one sample, sequenced in a study of OX40 agonist ivuxolimab in advanced cancers. Clones were sequenced by immunoSEQ multiplex PCR, and TCRdb holds only the in-frame ones, with some missing. The sample carries roughly 48,000 clones, approximately 84% recorded once. The sequencing here drew on CD4+ or CD8+ T cells sorted from blood, taken in a trial of the OX40 agonist ivuxolimab. These receptors were obtained from an adult with an advanced solid tumor such as melanoma, head and neck, liver or kidney cancer. Each CDR3 is given with its conserved first and last residue. The D gene is left open where the match is weak. Clone size is stated in some rows and not others, as once, few, many or a class when expanded.

size,V,J,D,DNA,CDR3
NA,TRBV7-9,TRBJ2-3,NA,TGTGCCAGCAGCTTGAGGGTTGCTAGCGTGGATACGCAGTATTTT,CASSLRVASVDTQYF
few,TRBV7-6,TRBJ1-1,NA,TGTGCCAGCAGCTTGGACCGTCTCACTGAAGCTTTCTTT,CASSLDRLTEAFF
NA,TRBV20-1,TRBJ2-5,NA,TGCAGTGCTAGGAGGGACGAGACCCAGTACTTC,CSARRDETQYF
NA,TRBV2,TRBJ1-4,NA,TGTGCCAGCATGGTAACCGCTAATGAAAAACTGTTTTTT,CASMVTANEKLFF
NA,TRBV7-9,TRBJ2-7,TRBD2,TGTGCCAGCAGTCCCGTTGGACTAGCGGGGGGCTCCTACGAGCAGTACTTC,CASSPVGLAGGSYEQYF
NA,TRBV30,TRBJ2-2,TRBD1,TGTGCCTGGAACCACCCGGGACAGACTACCGGGGAGCTGTTTTTT,CAWNHPGQTTGELFF
NA,TRBV18,TRBJ2-5,TRBD2,TGTGCCAGCTCACCACCGATCAGCGGGAGGGGCGAGACCCAGTACTTC,CASSPPISGRGETQYF
NA,TRBV21-1,TRBJ2-5,NA,TGTGCCGGAGCATTAGAGGGCCAGTACTTC,CAGALEGQYF
NA,TRBV2,TRBJ1-1,NA,TGTGCCAGCAGGAACAGGGACCTGTACACTGAAGCTTTCTTT,CASRNRDLYTEAFF
NA,TRBV11-2,TRBJ2-7,NA,TGTGCCTCCCAGAGTTTGCAGGCCAACGAGCAGTACTTC,CASQSLQANEQYF